This record looks at one TCR beta chain sequence and its context. What it binds is not known. Presence of unique molecular identifiers characterized the TCR beta cDNA libraries. The authors obtained roughly 0.5 million cDNA molecules from approximately 1 to 10 million T cells. In TCRdb, the PCR reads were re-called with MiXCR into one record per CDR3 protein. The data show about 770,000 distinct CDR3 sequences, more than 45% seen once. This record belongs to a study of post-analysis software for immune sequencing data. J gave up 2 bases and V 1 base, and 11 bases lay outside the gene matches. Germline V gene lookup returns CDR1 DFQATT and CDR2 SNEGSKA (reference sequence). The CDR3 sequence is 19 residues long. Study findings and constraints: TRBV segments more frequent in patients than in controls numbered five and included TRBV5-6, TRBV5-1 and TRBV20-1. Clustering by F measure revealed strong co-clustering among samples prepared together in one batch. Significantly lower normalized Chao1 diversity was seen in multiple sclerosis patients than in controls.

This TCR came from a girl aged 5-17 years with multiple sclerosis. The sequenced material came from blood. The V and J genes are TRBV20-1 and TRBJ2-6, with 10 bases identical to TRBD2. CDR3 in DNA: TGCAGTGCTAGAGGGGAGCTAGCGGGAGACCCAACTGGGGCCAACGTCCTGACTTTC. Amino acid sequence: CSARGELAGDPTGANVLTF.